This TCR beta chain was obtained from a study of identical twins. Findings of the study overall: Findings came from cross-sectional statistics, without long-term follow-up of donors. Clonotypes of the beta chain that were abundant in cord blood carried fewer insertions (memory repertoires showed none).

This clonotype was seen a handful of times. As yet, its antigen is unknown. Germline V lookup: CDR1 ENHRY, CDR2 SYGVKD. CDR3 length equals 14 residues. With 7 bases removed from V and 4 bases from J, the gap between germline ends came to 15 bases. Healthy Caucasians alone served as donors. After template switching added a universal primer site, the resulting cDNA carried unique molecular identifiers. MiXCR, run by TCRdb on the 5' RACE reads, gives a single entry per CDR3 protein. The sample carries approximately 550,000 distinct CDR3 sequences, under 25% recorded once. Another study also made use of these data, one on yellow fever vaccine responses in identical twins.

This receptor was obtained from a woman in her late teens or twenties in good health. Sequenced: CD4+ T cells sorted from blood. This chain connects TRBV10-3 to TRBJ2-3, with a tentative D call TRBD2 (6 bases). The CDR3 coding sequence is TGTGCCATCACCCGACTAGGGTTGGCAGATACGCAGTATTTT. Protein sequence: CAITRLGLADTQYF.